The 21 T cell receptor beta chains presented below share a single source sample, sequenced in a study of early T cells in non-severe SARS-CoV-2 infection. TCRdb re-derived calls from the 5' RACE reads in MiXCR, one entry per CDR3 protein. The sample has approximately 98,000 distinct CDR3 sequences; about 12% are singletons. The sample consisted of whole blood. These receptors originate from an adult who was a healthcare worker with PCR-confirmed SARS-CoV-2 infection or an uninfected control (not recorded which).

This clonotype occurred a few times. The chain is built from TRBV30 and TRBJ1-2; TRBD1 is a possible D gene (6 bases). The CDR3 covers 13 residues. The V end lost 4 bases, the J end lost 4 bases, and 13 bases lay between the germline ends. Per the germline V gene, CDR1 is GTSNPN and CDR2 is SVGIG (reference sequence). CDR3 region: CAWTLQGFYGYTF. The CDR3 nucleotides read TGTGCCTGGACCTTACAGGGATTCTATGGCTACACCTTC.

This clonotype was picked up a small number of times. This rearrangement joins TRBV5-1 to TRBJ2-1; D uncertain. The CDR3 has 14 residues. Per germline, CDR1 SGHRS and CDR2 YFSETQ. V lost 4 bases, J lost 10 bases, and 18 bases lay in between. In DNA, the CDR3 is TGCGCCAGCAGCCATACCAACTCAGGCTTGGAGCAGTTCTTC. It codes for CASSHTNSGLEQFF.

This clonotype was seen many times. The chain has TRBV11-2 and TRBJ2-1, with D perhaps TRBD1 (5 bases). The CDR3 is 13 amino acids. Germline loops: CDR1 SGHAT, CDR2 FQNNGV. Trimming pared 1 base from V and 9 bases from J, leaving 10 bases between. The chain's CDR3 is CASSLVQGGEQFF. Here the CDR3 DNA reads TGTGCCAGCAGCTTAGTCCAGGGTGGTGAGCAGTTCTTC.

Here the CDR3 reads CASSSQLDCEAFF. In DNA, the CDR3 is TGTGCCAGCAGCTCACAACTCGACTGTGAAGCTTTCTTT. V gene TRBV7-6 combines with J gene TRBJ1-1; D not resolved. Between the trimmed V and J ends, which lost 4 bases and 7 bases, there was a span of 13 bases. Germline CDR1 SGHVS, CDR2 FNYEAQ. This CDR3 contains 13 residues.

The gene calls are TRBV10-2 and TRBJ1-5; 9 nucleotides line up with TRBD1. Trimming removed 5 bases from V and 2 bases from J; junction bases left unmatched: 7. The CDR3 covers 16 residues. Germline CDR1 reads WSHSY; CDR2 reads SAAADI. In nucleotides, the CDR3 is TGCGCCAGCAGTTTATACCGGGACAGGGGCAATCAGCCCCAGCATTTT. It codes for CASSLYRDRGNQPQHF.

The V call is TRBV7-9, the J call TRBJ2-3; a possible D gene is TRBD1 (6 bases). The length of the CDR3 is 12 residues. Germline V gene lookup returns CDR1 SEHNR and CDR2 FQNEAQ (reference sequence). V was clipped by 4 bases and J by 8 bases, with 10 bases between them. DNA of the CDR3: TGTGCCAGCAGCTCCCCCAGGGGTACGCAGTATTTT. Encoded protein: CASSSPRGTQYF. Full variable domain (outside the CDR3, taken from reference TRBV7-9 and TRBJ2-3): DTGVSQNPRHKITKRGQNVTFRCDPISEHNRLYWYRQTLGQGPEFLTYFQNEAQLEKSRLLSDRFSAERPKGSFSTLEIQRTEQGDSAMYLCASSSPRGTQYFGPGTRLTVL.

This clonotype was seen a handful of times. This chain's CDR3 is CAWTQGKDYGYTF. CDR3 coding DNA: TGTGCCTGGACCCAAGGGAAGGACTATGGCTACACCTTC. The rearrangement links TRBV30 to TRBJ1-2; unclear D gene. The ends were cut back, 4 bases at V and 3 bases at J, with 12 bases in the middle. The CDR3 length is 13 residues. Germline lookup yields CDR1 GTSNPN and CDR2 SVGIG (reference sequence). Full variable domain (outside the CDR3, taken from reference TRBV30 and TRBJ1-2): SQTIHQWPATLVQPVGSPLSLECTVEGTSNPNLYWYRQAAGRGLQLLFYSVGIGQISSEVPQNLSASRPQDRQFILSSKKLLLSDSGFYLCAWTQGKDYGYTFGSGTRLTVV.

This clonotype was seen a few times. The chain employs TRBV6-1 and TRBJ1-5; the D is unclear. The germline CDR1 and CDR2 sequences are MNHNS and SASEGT. This CDR3 spans 11 amino acids. Trimming removed 3 bases at V and 8 bases at J, with 5 bases between. CDR3 nucleotide sequence: TGTGCCAGCAGTGATGAGGAGCCCCAGCATTTT. Its protein is CASSDEEPQHF.

The rearrangement uses TRBV11-2 and TRBJ1-1; the D is unclear. Trimming left V 1 base short and J 8 bases short, with 8 bases between. Looked up from germline, CDR1 is SGHAT and CDR2 is FQNNGV. There are 12 residues in the CDR3. The CDR3 region is CASSLVSREAFF. Written as DNA, the CDR3 is TGTGCCAGCAGCTTAGTCTCGAGGGAAGCTTTCTTT.

This clonotype occurred a few times. The chain couples TRBV9 to TRBJ2-7, with D unclear. Per the germline V gene, CDR1 is SGDLS and CDR2 is YYNGEE. V shed 10 bases and J shed 3 bases, with 2 bases lying between them. The CDR3 runs 8 residues. CDR3 in DNA: TGTGCCGGCTACGAGCAGTACTTC. Translated: CAGYEQYF.

The V call is TRBV18, the J call TRBJ1-1, with 10 bases that match TRBD1. The CDR3 length is 15 residues. V dropped 2 bases and J dropped 4; count of bases not matched to a gene: 4. Germline CDR1 and CDR2: KGHSH and LQKENI. Written as DNA, the CDR3 is TGTGCCAGCTCACCAGAGCGGACAGGGGGCACTGAAGCTTTCTTT. Its translation is CASSPERTGGTEAFF. The full variable domain, with the rest looked up from reference TRBV18 and TRBJ1-1, is NAGVMQNPRHLVRRRGQEARLRCSPMKGHSHVYWYRQLPEEGLKFMVYLQKENIIDESGMPKERFSAEFPKEGPSILRIQQVVRGDSAAYFCASSPERTGGTEAFFGQGTRLTVV.

The chain combines TRBV5-5 with TRBJ2-7, with D possibly matching TRBD1 (6 bases). Trimming cost V 0 bases and J 6 bases, with 16 bases left between them. The CDR3 is 15 amino acids. Germline V gene data show CDR1 as SGHKS and CDR2 as YYEKEE (reference sequence). The DNA of the CDR3 is TGTGCCAGCAGCTTGGAGGCAGGGGAAGTTACCGAGCAGTACTTC. Its protein is CASSLEAGEVTEQYF. Combining the CDR3 with reference TRBV5-5 and TRBJ2-7 gives the whole variable domain DAGVTQSPTHLIKTRGQQVTLRCSPISGHKSVSWYQQVLGQGPQFIFQYYEKEERGRGNFPDRFSARQFPNYSSELNVNALLLGDSALYLCASSLEAGEVTEQYFGPGTRLTVT.

This clonotype was detected ten times or more. This chain's CDR3 is CASSVVDQAGADRNEQFF. The CDR3 DNA sequence: TGTGCCAGCAGCGTAGTGGACCAAGCGGGGGCCGACAGGAATGAGCAGTTCTTC. The chain links TRBV9 to TRBJ2-1, with 8 bases identical to TRBD2. Germline CDR1 and CDR2: SGDLS and YYNGEE. The CDR3 consists of 18 residues. J gave up 7 bases and V 0 bases, and 15 bases lay outside the gene matches.

This clonotype was found many times. The chain links TRBV27 to TRBJ1-1; no reliable D call. Germline CDR1 and CDR2: MNHEY and SMNVEV (reference sequence). Trimming took 11 bases from V and 3 from J, leaving 13 bases between them. The CDR3 has 12 residues. CDR3 DNA sequence: TGTGCCTCCCGAAACTCGGACACTGAAGCTTTCTTT. Encoded protein: CASRNSDTEAFF.

The V and J genes are TRBV7-8 and TRBJ2-1, with D tentatively TRBD2 (5 bases). Germline CDR1 is SGHVS and CDR2 is FQNEAQ. CDR3 length: 15 amino acids. V lost 4 bases and J lost 3, with 13 bases in between. CDR3 coding DNA: TGTGCCAGCAGCTCGTTCGCCGGGGACTACAATGAGCAGTTCTTC. Translation: CASSSFAGDYNEQFF.

This clonotype has a handful of counts. The chain joins TRBV1 to TRBJ1-2. TRBV1 is a listed pseudogene. CDR3 length: 15 amino acids. DNA of the CDR3: TGCACCAGCAGCCCCATACATTACCTGGTGTATGGCTACACCTTC. Its protein is CTSSPIHYLVYGYTF.

This clonotype was seen more than once but under ten times. Here the CDR3 reads CASSFTQGAPLETQYF. Here the CDR3 DNA reads TGTGCCAGCAGCTTTACTCAGGGGGCGCCCCTGGAGACCCAGTACTTC. V gene TRBV11-1 combines with J gene TRBJ2-5, with 8 bases aligning to TRBD1. J gave up 5 bases and V 3 bases, and 11 bases lay outside the gene matches. Germline loops: CDR1 SGHAT, CDR2 FQDESV (reference sequence). CDR3 length: 16 amino acids.

There are a few counts of this clonotype. The chain couples TRBV5-1 to TRBJ1-1; TRBD1 might be the D (5 bases). CDR3 length: 12 amino acids. The V end was cut by 5 bases, the J end by 7 bases, with 12 bases between. CDR1 is SGHRS, CDR2 YFSETQ, per germline. The CDR3 coding sequence is TGCGCCAGCAGATTATCCGGGGGTGAAGCTTTCTTT. It encodes CASRLSGGEAFF.

V and J are TRBV20-1 and TRBJ2-1, with 7 nucleotides matching TRBD2. Trimming took 5 bases from V and 4 from J; bases not matched to a gene: 8. The length of the CDR3 is 14 residues. CDR1 is DFQATT and CDR2 is SNEGSKA in the germline V gene (reference sequence). CDR3 DNA: TGCAGTGCTCCGCTGGCGGGGGAATACAATGAGCAGTTCTTC. Its protein is CSAPLAGEYNEQFF.

This clonotype appeared many times. The rearrangement links TRBV7-9 to TRBJ1-2; 7 bases fit TRBD1. This CDR3 region has 17 residues. Per the germline V gene, CDR1 is SEHNR and CDR2 is FQNEAQ (reference sequence). V shed 4 bases, J shed 0 bases, and the junction held 11 bases outside the gene matches. The CDR3 loop reads CASSSPKGQTSNYGYTF. CDR3 in DNA: TGTGCCAGCAGCTCACCGAAGGGACAGACCTCTAACTATGGCTACACCTTC. The variable domain in full, completed from reference TRBV7-9 and TRBJ1-2, reads DTGVSQNPRHKITKRGQNVTFRCDPISEHNRLYWYRQTLGQGPEFLTYFQNEAQLEKSRLLSDRFSAERPKGSFSTLEIQRTEQGDSAMYLCASSSPKGQTSNYGYTFGSGTRLTVV.

This chain connects TRBV6-1 to TRBJ2-5; the D gene could be TRBD1 or TRBD2 (5 bases each). V shed 5 bases and J shed 2 bases, with 15 bases lying between them. The CDR3 spans 15 residues. Germline CDR1 MNHNS, CDR2 SASEGT. CDR3 nucleotides: TGTGCCAGCAGTAGGGACCCGACAGAGCAAGAGACCCAGTACTTC. Translated, it gives CASSRDPTEQETQYF.